Listed below are T cell receptor beta chains from one sample, sequenced in a study of blood T cell repertoires in COVID-19. Libraries were prepared by immunoSEQ multiplex PCR; TCRdb keeps only in-frame clonotypes and omits some of them. The sample shows nearly 250,000 clones, 86% of them seen only once. Sequencing was done on a sample of PBMCs or T cells enriched from blood (not recorded which). All receptors derive from a woman in her forties or fifties who had recovered from COVID-19. Both conserved end residues are part of each CDR3. Each record gives: D gene, clone size, V gene, J gene, CDR3 DNA, CDR3 protein. D genes are given only for firm matches. Not all rows give a size; the values are once, few, many and, for expanded clones, a class.

-	-	TRBV19	TRBJ1-2	TGTGCCAGTAGTATAACGGGGATCTATGGCTACACCTTC	CASSITGIYGYTF
TRBD1	-	TRBV7-9	TRBJ1-1	TGTGCCAGCAGCTCCCCCCGGACAGGCCTTAACACTGAAGCTTTCTTT	CASSSPRTGLNTEAFF
-	-	TRBV4-1	TRBJ2-3	TGCGCCAGCAGTCGTGACGGAGTTAGCACAGATACGCAGTATTTT	CASSRDGVSTDTQYF
TRBD2	-	TRBV7-3	TRBJ2-1	TGTGCCAGCAGCTCCGGGAGGGGCTCCTACAATGAGCAGTTCTTC	CASSSGRGSYNEQFF
-	-	TRBV5-5	TRBJ2-1	TGTGCCAGCAGCTTAACCGGGGGAGCGGCGGCGTTCTTC	CASSLTGGAAAFF
-	-	TRBV30	TRBJ1-2	TGTGCCTGGGGTCTCTTTCAGGGTTGGTCCAACTATGGCTACACCTTC	CAWGLFQGWSNYGYTF
-	-	TRBV5-5	TRBJ1-1	TGTGCCAGCAGCTTTTCGGCCAGGGGGAACACTGAAGCTTTCTTT	CASSFSARGNTEAFF
-	-	TRBV30	TRBJ1-5	TGTGCCTGGAGTGTATGGGGGGTTCAGCCCCAGCATTTT	CAWSVWGVQPQHF
TRBD2	-	TRBV2	TRBJ2-5	TGTGCCAGCAGTCGGGGGGGCGGGGCAGAGACCCAGTACTTC	CASSRGGGAETQYF
-	-	TRBV7-8	TRBJ1-5	TGTGCCAGCAGCTTAGCGCCCCCGGAGGTCAGCAATCAGCCCCAGCATTTT	CASSLAPPEVSNQPQHF
TRBD1	-	TRBV3-1/TRBV3-2	TRBJ1-4	TGTGCCAGCAGTAAGACAGGGACTAATGAAAAACTGTTTTTT	CASSKTGTNEKLFF
-	-	TRBV19	TRBJ1-1	TGTGCCAGTAGTCCCTCAGCAGGGGTGCCCACTGAAGCTTTCTTT	CASSPSAGVPTEAFF
TRBD1	once	TRBV30	TRBJ2-2	TGTGCCTGGGTTCCCGAGGGGGCACAACGCGGGGAGCTGTTTTTT	CAWVPEGAQRGELFF
-	-	TRBV7-2	TRBJ2-7	TGTGCCAGCAGCTTAGGGGCGAGAACAGCCCTAAAATACGAGCAGTACTTC	CASSLGARTALKYEQYF
-	few	TRBV2	TRBJ2-7	TGTGCCAGCACGGACAGGGGAATAGCGGGACGCTCCTACGAGCAGTACTTC	CASTDRGIAGRSYEQYF
TRBD2	-	TRBV6-6	TRBJ2-2	TGTGCCATAACAGGGACTAGCTGGGGCACCGGGGAGCTGTTTTTT	CAITGTSWGTGELFF